These T cell receptor beta chains were read from a single sample in a study of OX40 agonist ivuxolimab in advanced cancers. Produced via immunoSEQ multiplex PCR; TCRdb's table is partial and in-frame only. The top ten hold over 0.65% of the sample, which has roughly 87,000 clones, approximately 90% seen once. The sample here was CD4+ or CD8+ T cells sorted from blood, taken in a trial of the OX40 agonist ivuxolimab. The receptors here all came from an adult with an advanced solid tumor such as melanoma, head and neck, liver or kidney cancer. CDR3s include the opening cysteine and the closing phenylalanine or tryptophan. D genes are given only for firm matches. Clone size is not always given. Where it is, it says once, few, many or a class for expanded clones.

.	.	TRBV5-8	TRBJ1-6	CASSLGGVNSPLHF	TGTGCCAGCAGCTTGGGAGGGGTTAATTCACCCCTCCACTTT
.	.	TRBV5-1	TRBJ1-1	CASSLDGVTEAFF	TGCGCCAGCAGCTTGGATGGGGTAACTGAAGCTTTCTTT
.	.	TRBV2	TRBJ1-2	CASSVAASNYGYTF	TGTGCCAGCAGTGTGGCAGCATCTAACTATGGCTACACCTTC
.	.	TRBV2	TRBJ1-5	CASGRQADQPQHF	TGTGCCAGCGGAAGACAGGCGGATCAGCCCCAGCATTTT
.	TRBD2	TRBV4-2	TRBJ2-3	CASSQEAGGRPYTDTQYF	TGTGCCAGCAGCCAAGAGGCGGGGGGCCGACCTTACACAGATACGCAGTATTTT
.	.	TRBV18	TRBJ1-1	CASSPDQVSEAFF	TGTGCCAGCTCACCAGACCAGGTTAGCGAAGCTTTCTTT
.	.	TRBV7-2	TRBJ2-6	CASSLVSGANVLTF	TGTGCCAGCAGCTTAGTGTCTGGGGCCAACGTCCTGACTTTC
.	.	TRBV5-8	TRBJ1-2	CASSLSLGHNYGYTF	TGTGCCAGCAGCTTGAGTCTGGGCCATAACTATGGCTACACCTTC
.	TRBD1	TRBV10-3	TRBJ1-5	CAISEFTGDDQPQHF	TGTGCCATCAGTGAGTTTACAGGGGACGATCAGCCCCAGCATTTT
.	.	TRBV28	TRBJ1-5	CASSLWDQPQHF	TGTGCCAGCAGTTTATGGGACCAGCCCCAGCATTTT
.	.	TRBV28	TRBJ2-1	CASSRTAPGYEQFF	TGTGCCAGCAGTAGGACTGCCCCAGGGTATGAGCAGTTCTTC
.	.	TRBV2	TRBJ2-7	CASSLGFFYEQYF	TGTGCCAGCAGTCTGGGTTTTTTCTACGAGCAGTACTTC
.	.	TRBV27	TRBJ1-2	CASSLSYSEGYGYTF	TGTGCCAGCAGTTTATCGTATTCCGAGGGCTATGGCTACACCTTC
.	TRBD2	TRBV6-5	TRBJ2-3	CASSTLAGGEYF	TGTGCCAGCAGTACTCTAGCGGGGGGGGAGTATTTT
.	.	TRBV25-1	TRBJ2-5	CASSESPGAIQETQYF	TGTGCCAGCAGTGAATCCCCGGGGGCGATCCAAGAGACCCAGTACTTC
.	.	TRBV4-2	TRBJ2-5	CASSPTGQTPYQEAQYF	TGTGCCAGCAGCCCGACAGGACAGACCCCGTACCAAGAGGCCCAGTACTTC
.	TRBD2	TRBV5-1	TRBJ2-2	CASSLGVSGTSVTGELFF	TGCGCCAGCAGCTTGGGTGTTTCGGGGACTAGCGTCACCGGGGAGCTGTTTTTT
.	.	TRBV5-6	TRBJ1-5	CASSLAGLNQPQHF	TGTGCCAGCAGTCTAGCAGGGTTAAATCAGCCCCAGCATTTT
.	TRBD1	TRBV28	TRBJ2-6	CACLQGAGANVLTF	TGTGCCTGCCTACAGGGGGCTGGGGCCAACGTCCTGACTTTC
.	TRBD2	TRBV28	TRBJ2-7	CASSRTGTSGTYEQYF	TGTGCCAGCAGTAGAACAGGGACTAGCGGTACCTACGAGCAGTACTTC
.	TRBD1	TRBV28	TRBJ2-5	CASRTNRGKETQYF	TGTGCCAGCAGAACAAACAGGGGAAAAGAGACCCAGTACTTC
once	TRBD1	TRBV29-1	TRBJ1-5	CSVVGQGASQPQHF	TGCAGCGTTGTCGGCCAGGGGGCAAGTCAGCCCCAGCATTTT
.	TRBD2	TRBV7-3	TRBJ2-1	CASSPGLAINEQFF	TGTGCCAGCAGCCCCGGACTAGCTATCAATGAGCAGTTCTTC
.	.	TRBV7-2	TRBJ1-1	CASSTRTVNTEAFF	TGTGCCAGCAGCACGCGGACGGTGAACACTGAAGCTTTCTTT
once	.	TRBV2	TRBJ2-7	CASREEYEQYF	TGTGCCAGCAGGGAGGAGTACGAGCAGTACTTC
.	.	TRBV6-1	TRBJ2-5	CASSQMGGGETQYF	TGTGCCAGCAGTCAAATGGGGGGAGGTGAGACCCAGTACTTC
.	.	TRBV5-4	TRBJ2-1	CASSLGQGSPTGQFF	TGTGCCAGCAGCTTGGGGCAGGGGTCGCCTACGGGGCAGTTCTTC
.	.	TRBV4-3	TRBJ1-2	CASSQRDTGLNYGYTF	TGCGCCAGCAGCCAAAGAGACACAGGGCTTAACTATGGCTACACCTTC
.	.	TRBV29-1	TRBJ1-4	CSALNEKLFF	TGCAGCGCCCTTAATGAAAAACTGTTTTTT
once	.	TRBV28	TRBJ1-1	CASSPRGGTEAFF	TGTGCCAGCAGTCCTCGAGGGGGGACTGAAGCTTTCTTT
.	TRBD1	TRBV7-9	TRBJ1-2	CASSAQGEGYTF	TGTGCCAGCAGCGCGCAGGGGGAGGGCTACACCTTC
.	.	TRBV18	TRBJ1-1	CASSPRLKNTEAFF	TGTGCCAGCTCACCACGTCTAAAGAACACTGAAGCTTTCTTT
.	TRBD2	TRBV30	TRBJ2-5	CAWSRTSGAGTQYF	TGTGCCTGGAGTCGGACTAGCGGGGCCGGGACCCAGTACTTC
.	.	TRBV5-1	TRBJ1-1	CASSLDGTMNTEAFF	TGCGCCAGCAGCTTGGATGGGACTATGAACACTGAAGCTTTCTTT
.	TRBD2	TRBV7-3	TRBJ2-1	CASSLGLAGGPTQFF	TGTGCCAGCAGCTTAGGACTAGCGGGGGGGCCTACGCAGTTCTTC
.	.	TRBV18	TRBJ1-2	CASSPEGGNGYTF	TGTGCCAGCTCACCAGAAGGGGGAAATGGCTACACCTTC
.	.	TRBV10-3	TRBJ1-1	CAISEYTEAFF	TGTGCCATCAGTGAATATACTGAAGCTTTCTTT
.	.	TRBV5-1	TRBJ1-4	CASSLGASNEKLFF	TGCGCCAGCAGCTTGGGGGCCTCTAATGAAAAACTGTTTTTT
.	.	TRBV21-1	TRBJ2-2	CASSRERQGLGTGELFF	TGTGCCAGCAGCAGGGAAAGACAGGGGTTGGGTACCGGGGAGCTGTTTTTT
.	TRBD1	TRBV9	TRBJ1-4	CASSVGQGEKLFF	TGTGCCAGCAGCGTAGGACAGGGTGAAAAACTGTTTTTT
.	.	TRBV11-2	TRBJ1-2	CASSLEPGRQGSFRGYTF	TGTGCCAGCAGCTTAGAACCTGGAAGGCAGGGCTCTTTTAGGGGCTACACCTTC
.	.	TRBV28	TRBJ2-4	CASSLPGPKNIQYF	TGTGCCAGCAGTTTACCCGGCCCGAAAAACATTCAGTACTTC
.	.	TRBV27	TRBJ1-1	CASSHLGGNTEAFF	TGTGCCAGCAGCCACCTCGGGGGGAATACTGAAGCTTTCTTT
.	TRBD2	TRBV6-1	TRBJ2-1	CASSGLPGTSGNNEQFF	TGTGCCAGCAGTGGACTACCCGGGACTAGCGGGAATAATGAGCAGTTCTTC
.	TRBD1	TRBV5-1	TRBJ1-1	CASSHSTGMNTEAFF	TGCGCCAGCAGCCACTCGACAGGGATGAACACTGAAGCTTTCTTT
.	.	TRBV19	TRBJ1-1	CASSPPSGLKNTEAFF	TGTGCCAGTAGTCCCCCTAGTGGACTAAAGAACACTGAAGCTTTCTTT
few	.	TRBV15	TRBJ1-2	CATSSGRGVSNYGYTF	TGTGCCACCAGCAGCGGGCGGGGGGTTTCTAACTATGGCTACACCTTC
.	TRBD2	TRBV6-1	TRBJ2-5	CASSDLQGGETQYF	TGTGCCAGCAGTGATTTGCAGGGAGGGGAGACCCAGTACTTC
.	TRBD1	TRBV27	TRBJ2-2	CASSLTTGSDGELFF	TGTGCCAGCAGTTTAACGACAGGGAGTGACGGGGAGCTGTTTTTT
.	.	TRBV25-1	TRBJ2-7	CASSERGAGEQYF	TGTGCCAGCAGTGAAAGGGGTGCCGGCGAGCAGTACTTC
.	.	TRBV5-1	TRBJ2-5	CASSRMQGVGETQYF	TGCGCCAGCAGCCGCATGCAGGGCGTCGGAGAGACCCAGTACTTC
.	TRBD1	TRBV2	TRBJ1-3	CASRGQISGNTIYF	TGTGCCAGCAGGGGACAGATCTCTGGAAACACCATATATTTT
.	TRBD1	TRBV19	TRBJ1-5	CASSGGTGGSGQPQHF	TGTGCCAGTAGTGGAGGGACAGGGGGCTCGGGTCAGCCCCAGCATTTT
.	TRBD2	TRBV5-1	TRBJ2-2	CASSSILAGGLTGELFF	TGCGCCAGCAGCTCTATACTAGCGGGAGGTTTAACCGGGGAGCTGTTTTTT
.	TRBD2	TRBV4-3	TRBJ2-2	CASNYHRGSGKAGELFF	TGCGCCAGCAACTATCATAGGGGTAGCGGGAAGGCCGGGGAGCTGTTTTTT
.	.	TRBV11-2	TRBJ2-4	CASSSRRVGDKNIQYF	TGTGCCAGCAGCTCCAGACGGGTCGGCGACAAAAACATTCAGTACTTC
.	TRBD2	TRBV28	TRBJ2-5	CASSFGAIGLGGGGETQYF	TGTGCCAGCAGTTTTGGGGCGATAGGACTAGGCGGTGGGGGGGAGACCCAGTACTTC
few	TRBD1	TRBV18	TRBJ2-7	CASSPRRGSHEQYF	TGTGCCAGCTCACCTCGCAGGGGGTCTCACGAGCAGTACTTC
.	TRBD2	TRBV5-6	TRBJ2-2	CASSERMAGETGELFF	TGTGCCAGCAGCGAGAGGATGGCGGGAGAGACCGGGGAGCTGTTTTTT